This T cell receptor beta chain was retrieved from a study of blood T cell repertoires in COVID-19. As for the study in general: Sources were T cells, B-cell-depleted T cells, or PBMCs; the material itself was cDNA or gDNA.

TCRdb's table, derived via immunoSEQ multiplex PCR, lists solely in-frame clones and lacks some. The data hold about 94,000 clones, with approximately 79% observed a single time. Germline CDR1 reads KGHDR; CDR2 reads SFDVKD. This CDR3 comprises 15 residues. V was trimmed by 6 bases and J by 0 bases, leaving 10 bases between them. The chain links TRBV24-1 to TRBJ2-2; D may be TRBD2 (5 bases). The TCR comes from a man in his 70s with COVID-19, enrolled during active disease. Sequencing input: peripheral blood. CDR3 protein: CATSLPGTNTGELFF. In DNA form, the CDR3 reads TGTGCCACCAGTCTCCCCGGGACGAACACCGGGGAGCTGTTTTTT.